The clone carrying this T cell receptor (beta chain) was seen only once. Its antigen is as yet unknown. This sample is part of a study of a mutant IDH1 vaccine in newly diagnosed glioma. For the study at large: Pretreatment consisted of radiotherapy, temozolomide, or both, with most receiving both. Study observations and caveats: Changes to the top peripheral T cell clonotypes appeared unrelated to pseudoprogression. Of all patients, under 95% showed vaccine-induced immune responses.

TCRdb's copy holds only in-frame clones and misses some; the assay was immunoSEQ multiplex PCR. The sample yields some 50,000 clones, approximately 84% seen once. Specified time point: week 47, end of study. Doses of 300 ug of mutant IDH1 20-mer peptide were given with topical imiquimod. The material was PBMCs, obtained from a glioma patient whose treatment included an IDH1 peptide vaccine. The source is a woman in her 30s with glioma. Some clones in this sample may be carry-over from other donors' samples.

The chain's CDR3 is CASSLQSRVNTEAFF. For the CDR3, the DNA is TGTGCCAGCAGCCTTCAGAGCAGGGTGAACACTGAAGCTTTCTTT. The rearrangement uses TRBV6-6 and TRBJ1-1, with TRBD1 as a possible D gene (5 bases). Germline V gene data show CDR1 as MNHNY and CDR2 as SVGAGI (reference sequence). V lost 6 bases and J lost 0, with 14 bases in between. The CDR3 runs 15 residues.